These 20 T cell receptor beta chains were sequenced from one sample in a study of blood T cells in healthy people across ages. Primed by a sample-barcoded 5' primer and a J-beta primer mix, a second PCR proceeded for 7 to 11 cycles. TCRdb called the 5' RACE reads again in MiXCR, with one record for every CDR3 protein. This table holds about 1.5 million distinct CDR3 sequences, approximately 40% found once. The source material was blood. These receptors all come from a woman under 30 in good health.

This clonotype appeared many times. The rearrangement links TRBV9 to TRBJ1-5; a weak D match, TRBD1 (5 bases). V was trimmed by 1 base and J by 3 bases, leaving 8 bases between them. Germline V lookup: CDR1 SGDLS, CDR2 YYNGEE. The CDR3 consists of 14 residues. The CDR3 here is CASSVSGTNQPQHF. CDR3 in DNA: TGTGCCAGCAGCGTATCGGGGACCAATCAGCCCCAGCATTTT.

The chain recombines TRBV5-1 with TRBJ2-1, with TRBD2 identical over 11 bases. Germline values: CDR1 SGHRS, CDR2 YFSETQ. This CDR3 spans 17 amino acids. The V segment lost 4 bases and the J segment 4 bases; nucleotides outside the gene matches: 10. This chain's CDR3 is CASSEGTSGLMYNEQFF. CDR3 DNA sequence: TGCGCCAGCAGCGAGGGGACTAGCGGACTGATGTACAATGAGCAGTTCTTC.

V is TRBV27 and J is TRBJ1-1, with 9 bases matching TRBD1. J was trimmed by 0 bases and V by 8 bases; bases with no gene match: 7. The CDR3 length is 15 residues. CDR1 is MNHEY and CDR2 is SMNVEV in the germline V gene (reference sequence). The DNA of the CDR3 is TGTGCCAGCCGCTTTGGGGACAGGGTGAACACTGAAGCTTTCTTT. Translating gives CASRFGDRVNTEAFF.

V is TRBV7-2 and J is TRBJ2-2; D is ambiguous. Looked up from germline, CDR1 is SGHTA and CDR2 is FQGNSA. Trimming removed 5 bases at V and 0 bases at J, with 10 bases between. This CDR3 has 15 amino acids. This chain's CDR3 is CASSPRPSNTGELFF. CDR3 bases: TGTGCCAGCAGCCCTAGACCATCGAACACCGGGGAGCTGTTTTTT.

The chain carries TRBV14 and TRBJ2-1, with 11 bases aligning to TRBD2. The germline V gene encodes CDR1 SGHDN and CDR2 FVKESK. The CDR3 is made up of 19 amino acids. V was clipped by 2 bases and J by 6 bases; unmatched bases: 15. CDR3 loop: CASSQQKHGTSGRLNEQFF. In DNA, the CDR3 is TGTGCCAGCAGCCAACAAAAACACGGGACTAGCGGAAGGCTCAATGAGCAGTTCTTC.

The V and J genes are TRBV5-1 and TRBJ2-7; 11 bases are shared with TRBD1. After removal of 7 bases from V and 6 bases from J, the junction contained 9 bases not matched to a gene. This CDR3 contains 14 residues. CDR1 is SGHRS, CDR2 YFSETQ, per germline. The CDR3 region is CASATGTGGSEQYF. CDR3 DNA: TGCGCCAGCGCGACCGGGACAGGGGGGTCCGAGCAGTACTTC. The full variable domain, completed using reference TRBV5-1 and TRBJ2-7, is KAGVTQTPRYLIKTRGQQVTLSCSPISGHRSVSWYQQTPGQGLQFLFEYFSETQRNKGNFPGRFSGRQFSNSRSEMNVSTLELGDSALYLCASATGTGGSEQYFGPGTRLTVT.

This clonotype was counted many times. The V call is TRBV29-1, the J call TRBJ2-1; 7 bases agree with TRBD2. This CDR3 has 16 residues. J was trimmed by 0 bases and V by 4 bases; bases with no gene match: 9. CDR1 SQVTM and CDR2 ANQGSEA come from the germline V gene. The DNA of the CDR3 is TGCAGCGTTGTGGGTAGCGGGCCGACCTCCTACAATGAGCAGTTCTTC. Protein sequence: CSVVGSGPTSYNEQFF.

J is TRBJ2-7 and V is TRBV5-6; 8 bases map to TRBD2. There are 15 residues in the CDR3. Germline values: CDR1 SGHDT, CDR2 YYEEEE. Unmatched junction bases numbered 8, after V lost 2 bases and J lost 4 bases. The CDR3 DNA follows: TGTGCCAGCAGCTTCTCCACTAGCGGTATTTACGAGCAGTACTTC. Encoded protein: CASSFSTSGIYEQYF.

The chain links TRBV12-3 or TRBV12-4 to TRBJ2-7, with 13 bases that match TRBD2. This CDR3 is built from 18 residues. V lost 2 bases and J lost 7; bases outside the gene matches: 14. CDR3 in amino acids: CASSLTSGRALGYNEQYF. In nucleotides, the CDR3 is TGTGCCAGCAGTTTAACTAGCGGGAGGGCCCTCGGGTACAATGAGCAGTACTTC.

The chain has TRBV7-3 and TRBJ1-1; perhaps TRBD1 as D (5 bases). The V gene's germline CDR1 is SGHTA and CDR2 FQGTGA. V was shortened by 4 bases and J by 7 bases, with 16 bases between the two germline ends. This CDR3 is 14 amino acids long. The CDR3 sequence is CASSSTGPAREAFF. For the CDR3, the DNA is TGTGCCAGCAGCTCGACGGGGCCCGCCCGTGAAGCTTTCTTT.

The V gene is TRBV7-9, the J gene TRBJ2-7, with 9 nucleotides matching TRBD2. The J segment lost 1 base and the V segment lost 4 bases, leaving 5 bases of the junction unmatched. Per the germline V gene, CDR1 is SEHNR and CDR2 is FQNEAQ (reference sequence). The CDR3 extends over 15 amino acids. In DNA form, the CDR3 reads TGTGCCAGCAGCTCGACTAGCGGCAGGTCCTACGAGCAGTACTTC. This translates into CASSSTSGRSYEQYF.

The chain combines TRBV6-5 with TRBJ1-5, with D possibly TRBD1 on 6 matching bases. Germline V lookup: CDR1 MNHEY, CDR2 SVGAGI. V dropped 5 bases and J dropped 10 bases, with 15 bases sitting between them. The CDR3 sequence is 13 residues long. The CDR3 DNA follows: TGTGCCAGCAGTCCCTTCCGGGACAATCCCCAGCATTTT. Its protein product is CASSPFRDNPQHF.

The V gene is TRBV6-6, the J gene TRBJ2-3; 9 bases are shared with TRBD2. The CDR3 runs 14 residues. Germline V gives CDR1 MNHNY, CDR2 SVGAGI (reference sequence). V shed 6 bases, J shed 5 bases, and the junction held 6 bases outside the gene matches. The CDR3, as DNA: TGTGCCAGCAGCTTAGCGGGGGCCCAAGATACGCAGTATTTT. Residues: CASSLAGAQDTQYF.

The CDR3: CASSGTGEPYEQYF. The CDR3 DNA reads TGTGCCAGCAGCGGGACAGGGGAGCCCTACGAGCAGTACTTC. The chain couples TRBV9 to TRBJ2-7; 9 bases are shared with TRBD1. J lost 2 bases, V lost 3 bases, and 3 bases had no gene match. CDR3 length equals 14 residues. CDR1 is SGDLS, CDR2 YYNGEE, per germline.

The chain has TRBV20-1 and TRBJ1-5; tentative D call: TRBD1 (6 bases). CDR3 length: 16 amino acids. V was shortened by 0 bases and J by 4 bases, with 16 bases between the two germline ends. Germline V CDR1 and CDR2: DFQATT, SNEGSKA (reference sequence). CDR3 nucleotides: TGCAGTGCTAGAGATCTTAGGAACAGGGTTAATCAGCCCCAGCATTTT. It encodes CSARDLRNRVNQPQHF.

This clonotype showed up many times. The J gene is TRBJ1-2, the V gene TRBV12-3 or TRBV12-4, with D unresolved. This CDR3 has 15 amino acids. V was trimmed by 0 bases and J by 2 bases, leaving 10 bases between them. CDR3 residues: CASSLADRTNYGYTF. The CDR3 coding sequence is TGTGCCAGCAGTTTAGCGGACCGAACAAACTATGGCTACACCTTC.

There are a few counts of this clonotype. The rearrangement uses TRBV6-1 and TRBJ2-7, with D hard to call. Deletions cut 5 bases from V and 2 bases from J, with 13 bases between. Germline V gene lookup returns CDR1 MNHNS and CDR2 SASEGT. The length of the CDR3 is 14 residues. CDR3: CASSSRSGTYEQYF. Here the CDR3 DNA reads TGTGCCAGCAGTAGTAGGTCAGGCACCTACGAGCAGTACTTC.

In its sample, this clonotype was seen a few times. The chain couples TRBV20-1 to TRBJ2-7; D is undetermined. This CDR3 has 13 amino acids. V lost 8 bases and J lost 0, with 14 bases in between. Germline assignment: CDR1 DFQATT and CDR2 SNEGSKA (reference sequence). CDR3 amino acids: CSPGSSPSYEQYF. The CDR3 coding sequence is TGCAGTCCCGGCAGCAGTCCCTCCTACGAGCAGTACTTC.

This clonotype has only a few counts. V usage is TRBV5-1 and J usage is TRBJ2-3; TRBD1 might be the D (6 bases). Germline assignment: CDR1 SGHRS and CDR2 YFSETQ. The germline V and J ends were trimmed by 3 bases and 5 bases, with 16 bases remaining between them. The CDR3 spans 15 residues. Written as DNA, the CDR3 is TGCGCCAGCAGCTCGGCAGGGGATGAGGGAGATACGCAGTATTTT. This sequence encodes CASSSAGDEGDTQYF.

J is TRBJ2-7 and V is TRBV20-1, with 7 bases lining up with TRBD2. This CDR3 spans 14 amino acids. J lost 1 base, V lost 3 bases, and 6 bases had no gene match. The germline V gene has CDR1 DFQATT and CDR2 SNEGSKA (reference sequence). CDR3 sequence (DNA): TGCAGTGCTAGCCCCCTAGCGGAGTCCTACGAGCAGTACTTC. It yields the protein CSASPLAESYEQYF.